One and the same sample provided the 24 T cell receptor beta chains below, sequenced in a study of beta chain features in type 1 diabetes. What was sequenced were expressed TCRB transcripts, since all of the isolated RNA had been reverse transcribed. The method was immunoSEQ multiplex PCR; TCRdb's version includes in-frame clones alone and lacks a portion of them. This repertoire shows some 270,000 clones, roughly a tenth found once; its top ten account for approximately 0.017%. Study results and caveats: Across all four CD4+ subsets, people with type 1 diabetes showed modestly shorter TCRB CDR3s.

These receptors have no known antigen. Sequencing input: naive CD4+ T cells from blood. These TCRs come from a man aged 25-45 years with type 1 diabetes.

This clone was detected a few times. The J gene is TRBJ2-1, the V gene TRBV27, with 8 bases aligning to TRBD2. This CDR3 comprises 15 residues. V trimming: 3 bases; J trimming: 0 bases; junction bases outside the gene matches: 1. The germline gives CDR1 MNHEY, CDR2 SMNVEV (reference sequence). The CDR3 spells CASSLRGDSYNEQFF. The DNA for the CDR3 is TGTGCCAGCAGTTTGCGGGGGGACTCCTACAATGAGCAGTTCTTC.

The genes are TRBV5-1 and TRBJ2-1, with 10 bases aligning to TRBD2. The CDR3 extends over 15 amino acids. The V and J ends lost 0 bases and 9 bases, in that order; junction bases with no gene match: 6. CDR1 SGHRS and CDR2 YFSETQ come from the germline V gene. This CDR3 is CASSLVERGGFEQFF. DNA of the CDR3: TGCGCCAGCAGCTTGGTCGAGCGGGGGGGCTTTGAGCAGTTCTTC. Full variable domain (missing parts from reference TRBV5-1 and TRBJ2-1): KAGVTQTPRYLIKTRGQQVTLSCSPISGHRSVSWYQQTPGQGLQFLFEYFSETQRNKGNFPGRFSGRQFSNSRSEMNVSTLELGDSALYLCASSLVERGGFEQFFGPGTRLTVL.

This clone has more than one count but fewer than ten. The rearrangement joins TRBV18 to TRBJ2-1; TRBD2 matches 8 bases. The germline CDR1 and CDR2 sequences are KGHSH and LQKENI. There are 16 residues in the CDR3. V shed 3 bases and J 1 base; nucleotides not matched to a gene: 5. This CDR3 is CASSPPAGASYNEQFF. In nucleotides, the CDR3 is TGTGCCAGCTCACCCCCAGCGGGGGCGTCCTACAATGAGCAGTTCTTC. The full variable domain, rest sourced from reference TRBV18 and TRBJ2-1, is NAGVMQNPRHLVRRRGQEARLRCSPMKGHSHVYWYRQLPEEGLKFMVYLQKENIIDESGMPKERFSAEFPKEGPSILRIQQVVRGDSAAYFCASSPPAGASYNEQFFGPGTRLTVL.

The chain links TRBV27 to TRBJ1-6, with D unclear. Per the germline V gene, CDR1 is MNHEY and CDR2 is SMNVEV (reference sequence). V was trimmed by 10 bases and J by 13 bases, leaving 20 bases between them. The CDR3 is made up of 13 amino acids. This chain's CDR3 is CATGRAAELPLHF. DNA of the CDR3: TGTGCCACGGGAAGGGCCGCCGAGTTGCCCCTCCACTTT.

This clone has just a few counts. The rearrangement uses TRBV11-3 and TRBJ1-5, with D possibly being TRBD1 (5 bases). The ends were cut back, 5 bases at V and 6 bases at J, with 20 bases in the middle. This CDR3 is 16 amino acids long. Per the germline V gene, CDR1 is SGHNT and CDR2 is YENEEA. The CDR3 region is CASSATPGQGGQPQHF. DNA for the CDR3: TGTGCCAGCAGCGCCACTCCAGGGCAGGGAGGTCAGCCCCAGCATTTT.

The J gene is TRBJ2-2, the V gene TRBV2, with TRBD2 identical over 7 bases. V lost 4 bases and J lost 1; bases outside the gene matches: 3. There are 15 residues in the CDR3. The germline CDR1 and CDR2 sequences are SNHLY and FYNNEI. As DNA, the CDR3 is TGTGCCAGCAGTGCTAGCGGATTGAACACCGGGGAGCTGTTTTTT. Protein sequence: CASSASGLNTGELFF.

This clone was observed a handful of times. CDR3: CAWREDSYYEQYF. As DNA, the CDR3 is TGTGCCTGGAGGGAGGACAGCTACTACGAGCAGTACTTC. The chain links TRBV30 to TRBJ2-7; D perhaps matches TRBD1 (6 bases). V was cut by 3 bases and J by 3 bases, with 12 bases left in between. Germline CDR1 GTSNPN, CDR2 SVGIG (reference sequence). There are 13 residues in the CDR3.

This clone was counted only a few times. This rearrangement joins TRBV5-4 to TRBJ2-3; no clear D gene. The CDR3 length is 15 residues. Per germline, CDR1 SGHNT and CDR2 YYREEE (reference sequence). Trimming took 5 bases from V and 3 from J, leaving 16 bases between them. The CDR3 protein is CASSIVAQTTDTQYF. Here the CDR3 DNA reads TGTGCCAGCAGTATAGTCGCCCAAACTACAGATACGCAGTATTTT.

This clone was counted only a few times. The chain joins TRBV30 to TRBJ2-7; no clear D. The CDR3 totals 16 residues. V shed 0 bases and J shed 0 bases, with 15 bases lying between them. The V gene's germline CDR1 is GTSNPN and CDR2 SVGIG (reference sequence). DNA for the CDR3: TGTGCCTGGAGTGTACTGAACAGTTACAGCTCCTACGAGCAGTACTTC. It codes for CAWSVLNSYSSYEQYF.

This chain connects TRBV11-1 to TRBJ2-5; maybe TRBD2 (5 bases). The CDR3 has 11 amino acids. The V gene lost 8 bases and the J gene lost 5 bases, with 9 bases spanning the gap. The germline gives CDR1 SGHAT, CDR2 FQDESV (reference sequence). Here the CDR3 DNA reads TGTGCCAGCCAAACGGGGGAGACCCAGTACTTC. Translation: CASQTGETQYF.

The chain has TRBV10-3 and TRBJ1-1, with TRBD1 identical over 9 bases. Germline V gene sequence: CDR1 ENHRY, CDR2 SYGVKD. CDR3 length: 14 amino acids. V trimming: 8 bases; J trimming: 3 bases; junction bases outside the gene matches: 7. The CDR3 is CAIGTGRFDTEAFF. CDR3 nucleotides: TGTGCCATCGGGACAGGGAGGTTCGACACTGAAGCTTTCTTT.

This chain connects TRBV7-2 to TRBJ2-3; 9 bases map to TRBD2. The V and J ends lost 5 bases and 2 bases, in that order; junction bases with no gene match: 11. The germline CDR1 and CDR2 sequences are SGHTA and FQGNSA. This CDR3 is built from 17 residues. The CDR3 loop reads CASSLRRASGATDTQYF. The CDR3 region has the DNA TGTGCCAGCAGCCTACGGCGGGCTAGCGGGGCCACAGATACGCAGTATTTT.

This chain uses TRBV11-2 with TRBJ2-6, with D unresolved. Trimming took 5 bases from V and 2 from J, leaving 10 bases between them. In germline, CDR1 is SGHAT, CDR2 FQNNGV. The CDR3 contains 15 residues. The CDR3 sequence: CASSHLVPGANVLTF. Here the CDR3 DNA reads TGTGCCAGCAGCCACCTAGTCCCTGGGGCCAACGTCCTGACTTTC.

This clone has a handful of counts. The chain joins TRBV30 to TRBJ2-6; 7 bases are a match to TRBD1. With 4 bases clipped from V and 0 bases from J, the junction kept 9 bases outside the gene matches. The CDR3 extends over 17 amino acids. CDR1 is GTSNPN, CDR2 SVGIG, per germline (reference sequence). DNA of the CDR3: TGTGCCTGGACCCCAACAGGGGTCTCCTCTGGGGCCAACGTCCTGACTTTC. Its translation is CAWTPTGVSSGANVLTF.

This clone showed up just a few times. The chain recombines TRBV2 with TRBJ2-1; unclear D gene. V lost 4 bases to trimming and J lost 8 bases, with 9 bases between them. The CDR3 is made up of 12 amino acids. In germline, CDR1 is SNHLY, CDR2 FYNNEI. CDR3 DNA sequence: TGTGCCAGCAGTGGGGCGTTCGATGAGCAGTTCTTC. Amino acid sequence: CASSGAFDEQFF.

The V call is TRBV7-2, the J call TRBJ1-5; the D is unclear. Between the trimmed V and J ends, which lost 1 base and 3 bases, there was a span of 16 bases. The CDR3 totals 17 residues. Germline assignment: CDR1 SGHTA and CDR2 FQGNSA. The DNA for the CDR3 is TGTGCCAGCAGCTTAGTCGGTGCAGGACTGAACAATCAGCCCCAGCATTTT. Translated, it gives CASSLVGAGLNNQPQHF. Supplemented by reference TRBV7-2 and TRBJ1-5, the full variable domain reads GAGVSQSPSNKVTEKGKDVELRCDPISGHTALYWYRQSLGQGLEFLIYFQGNSAPDKSGLPSDRFSAERTGGSVSTLTIQRTQQEDSAVYLCASSLVGAGLNNQPQHFGDGTRLSIL.

This clone turned up a few times. V gene TRBV18 combines with J gene TRBJ2-1, with 10 bases matching TRBD2. Germline loops: CDR1 KGHSH, CDR2 LQKENI. Trimming cost V 2 bases and J 7 bases; bases outside gene matches: 8. This CDR3 has 16 residues. This CDR3 reads CASSPGTSGVVNEQFF. CDR3 coding DNA: TGTGCCAGCTCACCAGGAACTAGCGGGGTTGTTAATGAGCAGTTCTTC.

This clone has more than one count but fewer than ten. DNA of the CDR3: TGTGCCAGCCGATTAAGAGGACCAGGAGGCCACTTT. This translates into CASRLRGPGGHF. The chain has TRBV2 and TRBJ1-6, with unresolved D. Between the trimmed V and J ends, which lost 8 bases and 18 bases, there was a span of 20 bases. Germline V gene lookup returns CDR1 SNHLY and CDR2 FYNNEI. This CDR3 region has 12 residues.

CDR3 amino acids: CASSLAGQDPYEQYF. DNA for the CDR3: TGTGCCAGCAGCTTAGCTGGACAGGACCCCTACGAGCAGTACTTC. The chain employs TRBV7-9 and TRBJ2-7, with TRBD1 identical over 7 bases. Germline assignment: CDR1 SEHNR and CDR2 FQNEAQ (reference sequence). With V trimmed by 0 bases and J by 2 bases, 4 bases remained unmatched. The CDR3 totals 15 residues.

This clone was recorded a few times. This sequence joins TRBV7-3 and TRBJ2-1, with 8 bases aligning to TRBD1. Looked up from germline, CDR1 is SGHTA and CDR2 is FQGTGA. The CDR3 runs to 15 residues. The V gene end was trimmed by 5 bases and the J gene end by 8 bases; junction bases not matched to a gene: 11. CDR3 loop: CASSPGQGYGYEQFF. CDR3 sequence (DNA): TGTGCCAGCAGCCCAGGACAGGGTTATGGGTATGAGCAGTTCTTC.

This clone came up a few times. The chain links TRBV6-5 to TRBJ2-7; D is possibly TRBD2 (6 bases). Germline V gives CDR1 MNHEY, CDR2 SVGAGI. This CDR3 has 14 residues. V lost 6 bases and J 4 bases, leaving 16 bases between the germline ends. CDR3 residues: CASRKEGTDYEQYF. The CDR3 DNA follows: TGTGCCAGCAGGAAGGAGGGGACCGATTACGAGCAGTACTTC.

V is TRBV5-1 and J is TRBJ2-5, with a tentative D call TRBD2 (6 bases). CDR1 SGHRS and CDR2 YFSETQ come from the germline V gene. Between the trimmed V and J ends, which lost 5 bases and 1 base, there was a span of 9 bases. CDR3 size: 13 residues. The DNA for the CDR3 is TGCGCCAGCAGGTCCGGGAGCCAAGAGACCCAGTACTTC. Translating gives CASRSGSQETQYF.

This chain links TRBV4-3 with TRBJ2-5, with TRBD1 identical over 10 bases. This CDR3 spans 14 amino acids. The J segment lost 5 bases and the V segment lost 0 bases, leaving 0 bases of the junction unmatched. The germline CDR1 and CDR2 sequences are LGHNA and YSLEER. The DNA of the CDR3 is TGCGCCAGCAGCCAAGAGGGACAGGGGGAGACCCAGTACTTC. It specifies CASSQEGQGETQYF.

The CDR3 DNA follows: TGCGCCATCCCTCGATCCGGGACAGGGTTCTACGAGCAGTACTTC. This sequence encodes CAIPRSGTGFYEQYF. This chain connects TRBV5-1 to TRBJ2-7; 9 bases are a match to TRBD1. Trimming cost V 9 bases and J 3 bases; bases outside gene matches: 13. Germline V gene sequence: CDR1 SGHRS, CDR2 YFSETQ. The length of the CDR3 is 15 residues.